This paragraph covers one TCR beta chain sequence. The data belong to a study of blood T cell repertoires in COVID-19. Study-level information: Acute and convalescent COVID-19 specimens originated in the United States, Italy and Spain. The analysed material was cDNA or gDNA that came from T cells, B-cell-depleted T cells, or PBMCs.

Authors' analysis steps: Reference gene primer amplification in the assay estimated nucleated cell counts. Assay: immunoSEQ multiplex PCR; the TCRdb copy retains only in-frame clones and omits some. That table is the source of V, J and clone size, and D and trimming were worked out from the DNA. The sample contains over 250,000 clones, approximately 89% of which appear only once. Trimming stripped 1 base from V and 10 bases from J, with 15 bases between. Germline CDR1 and CDR2: SGHDT and YYEEEE. This CDR3 is built from 15 residues. The chain employs TRBV5-6 and TRBJ1-6; possible D gene TRBD1, 5 bases. This TCR came from a woman aged 50 to 60 with acute or convalescent COVID-19. Material: peripheral blood. This chain's CDR3 is CASSLLGRRDSPLHF. The DNA for the CDR3 is TGTGCCAGCAGCTTGCTTGGGCGGAGGGACTCACCCCTCCACTTT. Full variable domain (outside the CDR3, taken from reference TRBV5-6 and TRBJ1-6): DAGVTQSPTHLIKTRGQQVTLRCSPKSGHDTVSWYQQALGQGPQFIFQYYEEEERQRGNFPDRFSGHQFPNYSSELNVNALLLGDSALYLCASSLLGRRDSPLHFGNGTRLTVT.